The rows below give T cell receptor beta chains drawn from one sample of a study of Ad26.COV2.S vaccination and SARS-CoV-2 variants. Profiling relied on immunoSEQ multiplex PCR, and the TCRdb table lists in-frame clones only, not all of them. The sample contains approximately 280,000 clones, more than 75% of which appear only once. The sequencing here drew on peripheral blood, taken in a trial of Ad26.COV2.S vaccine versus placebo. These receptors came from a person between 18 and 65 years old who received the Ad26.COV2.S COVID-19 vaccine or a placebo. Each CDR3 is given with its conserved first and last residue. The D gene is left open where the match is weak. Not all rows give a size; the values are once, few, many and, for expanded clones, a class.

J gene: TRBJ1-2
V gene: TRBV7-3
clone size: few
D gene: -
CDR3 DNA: TGTGCCAGCAGCTTAACTTCGACAGGTACCCGTTCAGGCTACACCTTC
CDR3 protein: CASSLTSTGTRSGYTF

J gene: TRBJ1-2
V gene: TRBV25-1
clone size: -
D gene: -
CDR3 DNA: TGTGCCACCCGAGGGATTAACTATGGCTACACCTTC
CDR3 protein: CATRGINYGYTF

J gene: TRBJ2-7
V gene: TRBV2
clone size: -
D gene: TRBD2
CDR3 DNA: TGTGCCAGCAGGCCGGGACTAGCGGGAGGGCGGCAGTACTTC
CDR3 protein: CASRPGLAGGRQYF

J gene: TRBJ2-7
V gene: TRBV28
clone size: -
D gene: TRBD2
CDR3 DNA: TGTGCCAGCAGTTTCGCCCGCGGGGGGGGCTACGAGCAGTACTTC
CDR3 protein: CASSFARGGGYEQYF

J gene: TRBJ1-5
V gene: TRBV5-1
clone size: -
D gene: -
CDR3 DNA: TGCGCCAGCAGCTTGGAGGGTGCTGCCAATCAGCCCCAGCATTTT
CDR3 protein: CASSLEGAANQPQHF

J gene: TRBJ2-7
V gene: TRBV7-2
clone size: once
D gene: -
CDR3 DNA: TGTGCCAGCAGCTTGGAGGGGTGGTTCGGTGAGCAGTACTTC
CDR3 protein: CASSLEGWFGEQYF

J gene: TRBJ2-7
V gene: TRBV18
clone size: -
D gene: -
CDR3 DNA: TGTGCCAGCTCACCAGGGGGTCAAGACGAGCAGTACTTC
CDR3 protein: CASSPGGQDEQYF

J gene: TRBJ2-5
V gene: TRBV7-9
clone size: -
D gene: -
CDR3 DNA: TGTGCCAGCAGCTTAGGCGGGGAAGAGACCCAGTACTTC
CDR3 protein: CASSLGGEETQYF

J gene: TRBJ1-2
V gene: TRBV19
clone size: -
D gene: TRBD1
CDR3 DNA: TGTGCCAGTACGGCCGAGGGGACAGGGCCCGGCTATGGCTACACCTTC
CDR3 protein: CASTAEGTGPGYGYTF

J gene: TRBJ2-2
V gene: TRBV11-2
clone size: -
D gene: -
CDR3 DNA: TGTGCCAGCAGCTTAGTACACTACACCGGGGAGCTGTTTTTT
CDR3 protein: CASSLVHYTGELFF

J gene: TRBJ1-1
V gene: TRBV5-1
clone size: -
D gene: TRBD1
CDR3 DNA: TGCGCCAGCAGGGGGACAGGGAAGGTGGAAGCTTTCTTT
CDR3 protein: CASRGTGKVEAFF

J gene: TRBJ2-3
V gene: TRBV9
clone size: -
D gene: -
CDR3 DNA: TGTGCCAGCAGCGTAGGACAGTACACAGATACGCAGTATTTT
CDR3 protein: CASSVGQYTDTQYF

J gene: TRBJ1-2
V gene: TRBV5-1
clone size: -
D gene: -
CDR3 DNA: TGCGCCAGCAGGACCGACAGAGACGATGGCTACACCTTC
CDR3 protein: CASRTDRDDGYTF

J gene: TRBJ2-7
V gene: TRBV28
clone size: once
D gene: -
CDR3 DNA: TGTGCCAGCACCGAGCAGGGTATCAACGAGCAGTACTTC
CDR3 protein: CASTEQGINEQYF

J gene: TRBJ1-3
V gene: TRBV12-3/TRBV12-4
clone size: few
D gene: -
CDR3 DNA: TGTGCCAGCAGTCGCGGAAACACCATATATTTT
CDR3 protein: CASSRGNTIYF

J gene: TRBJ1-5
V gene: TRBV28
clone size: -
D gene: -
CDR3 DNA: TGTGCCAGCAGCCTACGACCGGGGGCGGGGGGTACGTTAGGTACCCAGCATTTT
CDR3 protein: CASSLRPGAGGTLGTQHF

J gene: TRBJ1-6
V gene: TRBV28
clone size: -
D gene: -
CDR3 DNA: TGTGCCAGCAGTTTCGTGGAGGACACGGCCAATTCACCCCTCCACTTT
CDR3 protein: CASSFVEDTANSPLHF

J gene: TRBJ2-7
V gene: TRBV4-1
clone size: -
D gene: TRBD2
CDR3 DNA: TGCGCCAGCAGCCAAGATCGGCGGGAGCTCGTCTACGAGCAGTACTTC
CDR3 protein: CASSQDRRELVYEQYF

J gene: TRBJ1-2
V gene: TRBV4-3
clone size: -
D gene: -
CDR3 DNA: TGCGCCAGCAGCCAAGGACGGTATGGCTACACCTTC
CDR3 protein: CASSQGRYGYTF

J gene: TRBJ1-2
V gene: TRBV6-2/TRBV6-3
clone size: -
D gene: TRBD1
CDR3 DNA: TGTGCCAGCAGCGAACAGGGGTCCTATGGCTACACCTTC
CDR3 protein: CASSEQGSYGYTF

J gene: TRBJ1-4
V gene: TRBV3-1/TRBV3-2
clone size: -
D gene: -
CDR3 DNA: TGTGCCAGCAGCCAAGATTTGGGGGGATGGGAAAAACTGTTTTTT
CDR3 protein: CASSQDLGGWEKLFF

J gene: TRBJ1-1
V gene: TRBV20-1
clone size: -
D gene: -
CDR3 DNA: TGCAGTGCTAGTGGGGGGGCCGACACTGAAGCTTTCTTT
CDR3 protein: CSASGGADTEAFF